These 14 T cell receptor beta chains were all obtained from the same sample, sequenced in a study of OX40 agonist ivuxolimab in advanced cancers. This table comes from immunoSEQ multiplex PCR, and its TCRdb copy is limited to in-frame clones, with some not included. The profile shows 20,000 or so clones, approximately 90% of them singletons. Here the sequenced sample was CD4+ or CD8+ T cells sorted from blood, taken in a trial of the OX40 agonist ivuxolimab. Receptors were obtained from an adult with an advanced solid tumor such as melanoma, head and neck, liver or kidney cancer.

This CDR3 reads CASSPSGGFGNTIYF. In DNA, the CDR3 is TGTGCCAGCAGCCCCTCAGGGGGGTTTGGAAACACCATATATTTT. The chain recombines TRBV6-1 with TRBJ1-3, with TRBD1 identical over 7 bases. The V gene end was trimmed by 6 bases and the J gene end by 3 bases; junction bases not matched to a gene: 8. This CDR3 comprises 15 residues. Germline CDR1 MNHNS, CDR2 SASEGT.

The chain joins TRBV19 to TRBJ2-2; D unclear. V shed 5 bases and J shed 2 bases, with 15 bases lying between them. Germline CDR1 reads LNHDA; CDR2 reads SQIVND (reference sequence). The CDR3 covers 16 residues. The CDR3 reads CASSPIDQSNTGELFF. CDR3 DNA: TGTGCCAGTAGTCCCATTGACCAGAGTAACACCGGGGAGCTGTTTTTT.

The chain employs TRBV9 and TRBJ2-1; 10 positions agree with TRBD2. The junction had 1 base not matched to a gene; V was cut back by 0 bases and J by 4 bases. Germline CDR1 reads SGDLS; CDR2 reads YYNGEE. The CDR3 covers 15 residues. The CDR3 nucleotides are TGTGCCAGCAGCGTAGAACTAGCGGGATACAATGAGCAGTTCTTC. Translating gives CASSVELAGYNEQFF.

The gene calls are TRBV7-9 and TRBJ2-5; 9 bases match TRBD1. Per the germline V gene, CDR1 is SEHNR and CDR2 is FQNEAQ (reference sequence). The CDR3 spans 16 residues. V was pared by 5 bases and J by 1 base, with 8 bases of the junction left unmatched. CDR3: CASSPPRTGAQETQYF. CDR3 sequence (DNA): TGTGCCAGCAGCCCACCTCGGACAGGGGCCCAAGAGACCCAGTACTTC.

The chain joins TRBV5-6 to TRBJ1-5; D is ambiguous. CDR3 length: 12 amino acids. V was pared by 4 bases and J by 10 bases, with 12 bases between. From germline, CDR1 is SGHDT and CDR2 YYEEEE. DNA of the CDR3: TGTGCCAGCAGCAGGATAAGAGGCCCCCAGCATTTT. The encoded protein is CASSRIRGPQHF. Variable domain in full (rest from reference TRBV5-6 and TRBJ1-5): DAGVTQSPTHLIKTRGQQVTLRCSPKSGHDTVSWYQQALGQGPQFIFQYYEEEERQRGNFPDRFSGHQFPNYSSELNVNALLLGDSALYLCASSRIRGPQHFGDGTRLSIL.

The V and J genes are TRBV7-6 and TRBJ2-5; TRBD2 aligns across 14 bases. Germline CDR1 SGHVS, CDR2 FNYEAQ. The CDR3 sequence is 17 residues long. Unmatched junction bases numbered 10, after V lost 5 bases and J lost 5 bases. The CDR3 here is CASSRMTSGRARETQYF. The CDR3, as DNA: TGTGCCAGCAGCCGGATGACTAGCGGGAGGGCCAGGGAGACCCAGTACTTC.

The rearrangement links TRBV4-2 to TRBJ1-6; D is uncertain. Germline V lookup: CDR1 LGHNA, CDR2 YNFKEQ. CDR3 size: 16 residues. The V gene lost 0 bases and the J gene lost 6 bases, with 12 bases spanning the gap. The CDR3 here is CASSQDGRATNSPLHF. The CDR3 DNA follows: TGTGCCAGCAGCCAAGATGGGCGGGCAACTAATTCACCCCTCCACTTT.

The CDR3: CASSLALTGRNEQFF. The CDR3 DNA follows: TGTGCCAGCAGTTTAGCGTTGACAGGGAGGAATGAGCAGTTCTTC. The chain uses TRBV27 and TRBJ2-1, with D possibly being TRBD1 (7 bases). The germline gives CDR1 MNHEY, CDR2 SMNVEV (reference sequence). V was pared by 2 bases and J by 7 bases, with 15 bases between. The CDR3 has 15 residues.

The rearrangement links TRBV6-5 to TRBJ1-1, with 8 bases matching TRBD1. Trimming removed 6 bases from V and 7 bases from J; junction bases left unmatched: 7. Germline values: CDR1 MNHEY, CDR2 SVGAGI. CDR3 length equals 13 residues. The CDR3 coding sequence is TGTGCCAGCAGATCTACGGACAGGGTTGAAGCTTTCTTT. Translating gives CASRSTDRVEAFF.

This sequence joins TRBV10-3 and TRBJ2-1; D is unresolved. This CDR3 is built from 16 residues. The V and J ends lost 0 bases and 0 bases respectively, with 9 bases between them. Germline assignment: CDR1 ENHRY and CDR2 SYGVKD. CDR3 region: CAISESMASSYNEQFF. The CDR3 region has the DNA TGTGCCATCAGTGAGTCGATGGCCAGCTCCTACAATGAGCAGTTCTTC.

This clone occurred once. This sequence joins TRBV16 and TRBJ2-2, with D perhaps matching TRBD1 (5 bases). The germline CDR1 and CDR2 sequences are KGHSY and FQNENV. V lost 3 bases and J 4 bases, leaving 15 bases between the germline ends. This CDR3 is 16 amino acids long. The CDR3 coding sequence is TGTGCCAGCAGCCATCTCGTTCACCAGGGCACCGGGGAGCTGTTTTTT. Translation gives CASSHLVHQGTGELFF.

The chain joins TRBV6-1 to TRBJ2-7; either TRBD1 or TRBD2 may supply D (5 bases each). The CDR3 sequence is 15 residues long. V shed 8 bases and J shed 3 bases, with 20 bases lying between them. Germline lookup yields CDR1 MNHNS and CDR2 SASEGT. The CDR3 region has the DNA TGTGCCAGCCGAACCGGGACGGCGGCACGCTACGAGCAGTACTTC. Amino acids: CASRTGTAARYEQYF.

The CDR3 sequence is CATSTSRVMGARGNEQFF. The CDR3 DNA follows: TGTGCCACCTCAACCTCGCGTGTCATGGGAGCCCGGGGCAATGAGCAGTTCTTC. The J gene is TRBJ2-1, the V gene TRBV27, with D possibly being TRBD2 (5 bases). The germline CDR1 and CDR2 sequences are MNHEY and SMNVEV (reference sequence). V lost 10 bases and J 6 bases, leaving 31 bases between the germline ends. The CDR3 runs to 18 residues.

This chain joins TRBV5-1 and TRBJ1-1, with a weak D call TRBD1 (6 bases). Trimming cost V 3 bases and J 7 bases, with 7 bases left between them. CDR3 length: 11 amino acids. Germline V gene sequence: CDR1 SGHRS, CDR2 YFSETQ. This chain's CDR3 is CASSWGLEAFF. The DNA of the CDR3 is TGCGCCAGCAGCTGGGGGCTTGAAGCTTTCTTT.